A selection of T cell receptor beta chains follows, all from one sample in a study of PD-1 blockade in classical Hodgkin lymphoma. The assay was immunoSEQ multiplex PCR, and TCRdb's table has in-frame clones only and misses some. Found here are roughly 50,000 clones, over 70% of them singletons; the top ten hold about 15%. Sequenced here: peripheral blood mononuclear cells (PBMCs), sampled at baseline. Receptor source: a human donor with classical Hodgkin lymphoma. Each CDR3 is given with its conserved first and last residue.

CDR3 protein,V gene
CAIRQAAGGQPQHF,TRBV10-3
CASSLLASYNEQFF,TRBV13
CASSWDRGALEDGYTF,TRBV19
CASSRWGGRSNEQFF,TRBV11-3
CASSTWRDYNEQFF,TRBV11-2
CASSPGTGAHTDTQYF,TRBV18
CASSVVPRGEQYF,TRBV9
CASSEGTSVTNEQFF,TRBV14
CASSLAKLNYGYTF,TRBV5-6
CASKQGVNEKLFF,TRBV19